Below are 18 T cell receptor beta chains sequenced from a single sample in a study of OX40 agonist ivuxolimab in advanced cancers. Repertoires were generated with immunoSEQ multiplex PCR, while TCRdb's copy carries only in-frame clones and drops some. The repertoire holds about 81,000 clones, 85% to 90% seen once, with approximately 0.45% in the top ten. Sequencing used CD4+ or CD8+ T cells sorted from blood, obtained in a trial of the OX40 agonist ivuxolimab. These receptors originate from an adult with an advanced solid tumor such as melanoma, head and neck, liver or kidney cancer.

The V call is TRBV7-9, the J call TRBJ1-2; 7 bases align to TRBD1. The germline V gene has CDR1 SEHNR and CDR2 FQNEAQ (reference sequence). This CDR3 spans 15 amino acids. After removal of 5 bases from V and 4 bases from J, the junction contained 10 bases not matched to a gene. CDR3 residues: CASSPSTGAGYGYTF. CDR3 bases: TGTGCCAGCAGCCCATCTACAGGGGCGGGCTATGGCTACACCTTC.

The rearrangement joins TRBV28 to TRBJ1-2; the D gene is possibly TRBD1 (5 bases). Between the trimmed V and J ends, which lost 2 bases and 0 bases, there was a span of 13 bases. The CDR3 is made up of 16 amino acids. From germline, CDR1 is MDHEN and CDR2 SYDVKM. CDR3 residues: CASSLAGVPANYGYTF. CDR3 DNA: TGTGCCAGCAGTTTAGCGGGGGTCCCAGCTAACTATGGCTACACCTTC.

This clone appeared once. This chain uses TRBV5-5 with TRBJ2-3, with no clear D. Per the germline V gene, CDR1 is SGHKS and CDR2 is YYEKEE (reference sequence). This CDR3 spans 17 amino acids. Trimming pared 0 bases from V and 3 bases from J, leaving 17 bases between. The CDR3 loop is CASSLEVLIPRTDTQYF. The CDR3 bases are TGTGCCAGCAGCTTGGAAGTTCTCATCCCCCGGACAGATACGCAGTATTTT.

This sequence joins TRBV5-1 and TRBJ1-2, with D perhaps TRBD1 (6 bases). Trimming removed 5 bases from V and 7 bases from J, with 18 bases in between. This CDR3 comprises 14 residues. CDR1 and CDR2 (germline): SGHRS, YFSETQ. The CDR3 bases are TGCGCCAGCAGTGCTAACCGGGACATCCGTGGCTACACCTTC. Its protein product is CASSANRDIRGYTF.

Points on this clone: The identical CDR3 is also encoded by other nucleotide sequences in the sample. The chain has TRBV5-1 and TRBJ1-5; tentatively, D is TRBD1 (5 bases). Trimming took off 0 bases at V and 3 bases at J, with 7 bases between the two ends. Germline V gene sequence: CDR1 SGHRS, CDR2 YFSETQ. CDR3 length equals 14 residues. CDR3 residues: CASSLEGPNQPQHF. The CDR3 DNA reads TGCGCCAGCAGCTTGGAGGGACCCAATCAGCCCCAGCATTTT.

The chain is built from TRBV7-2 and TRBJ2-7; possibly TRBD1 for D (6 bases). CDR3 length: 16 amino acids. Germline lookup yields CDR1 SGHTA and CDR2 FQGNSA. Trimming took off 5 bases at V and 2 bases at J, with 19 bases between the two ends. The CDR3 DNA sequence: TGTGCCAGCAGCCTACAGGGCGTACCGCGGCCCTACGAGCAGTACTTC. Translation gives CASSLQGVPRPYEQYF.

The chain links TRBV18 to TRBJ1-4, with D uncertain. Germline V CDR1 and CDR2: KGHSH, LQKENI. This CDR3 region has 14 residues. V lost 3 bases and J lost 5, with 10 bases in between. The CDR3 nucleotides are TGTGCCAGCTCACCCCCGGGAGAGAATGAAAAACTGTTTTTT. It translates to CASSPPGENEKLFF. Based on the CDR3 plus reference TRBV18 and TRBJ1-4, the full variable domain is NAGVMQNPRHLVRRRGQEARLRCSPMKGHSHVYWYRQLPEEGLKFMVYLQKENIIDESGMPKERFSAEFPKEGPSILRIQQVVRGDSAAYFCASSPPGENEKLFFGSGTQLSVL.

The chain joins TRBV11-2 to TRBJ2-7, with D perhaps assigned TRBD1 or TRBD2 (5 bases each). The CDR3 loop spans 15 amino acids. Germline V gives CDR1 SGHAT, CDR2 FQNNGV. V dropped 5 bases and J dropped 0 bases, with 14 bases sitting between them. The CDR3 reads CASSRRDRGSYEQYF. CDR3 DNA: TGTGCCAGCAGCCGCCGGGACCGCGGCTCCTACGAGCAGTACTTC.

V and J are TRBV29-1 and TRBJ1-1; tentative D call: TRBD1 (5 bases). The V gene lost 6 bases and the J gene lost 1 base, with 15 bases spanning the gap. The CDR3 is made up of 14 amino acids. Germline V gene lookup returns CDR1 SQVTM and CDR2 ANQGSEA. CDR3 sequence: CSVQVGGPNTEAFF. The CDR3 coding sequence is TGCAGCGTCCAGGTGGGGGGTCCGAACACTGAAGCTTTCTTT.

On this clone itself: The final CDR3 position lacks the conserved phenylalanine or tryptophan, pointing to a likely read error. V and J are TRBV2 and TRBJ1-6; 8 bases line up with TRBD1. Germline V gives CDR1 SNHLY, CDR2 FYNNEI. The length of the CDR3 is 14 residues. V was clipped by 11 bases and J by 1 base; unmatched bases: 4. For the CDR3, the DNA is TGTGCCGGACAGGGTTCGTCCTATAATTCACCCCTCCACCTT. It encodes CAGQGSSYNSPLHL.

This chain links TRBV18 with TRBJ1-2; maybe TRBD1 (5 bases). Per germline, CDR1 KGHSH and CDR2 LQKENI. V was shortened by 9 bases and J by 2 bases, with 13 bases between the two germline ends. This CDR3 has 13 amino acids. The CDR3: CASSTGGNYGYTF. CDR3 DNA: TGTGCCAGTTCCACGGGGGGGAACTATGGCTACACCTTC.

The rearrangement uses TRBV6-4 and TRBJ2-6; 7 nucleotides align to TRBD1. Germline loops: CDR1 MRHNA, CDR2 SNTAGT. V was clipped by 10 bases and J by 0 bases; unmatched bases: 3. The CDR3 is 14 amino acids. CDR3 coding DNA: TGTGCCACTGGACAGGTCTCTGGGGCCAACGTCCTGACTTTC. Translated: CATGQVSGANVLTF.

For this clone: This same CDR3 is encoded by further DNA sequences in the sample. The chain couples TRBV20-1 to TRBJ1-3; D is unresolved. CDR1 DFQATT and CDR2 SNEGSKA come from the germline V gene (reference sequence). This CDR3 has 11 amino acids. V gave up 8 bases and J gave up 1 base, with 6 bases separating them. DNA for the CDR3: TGCAGTTCTACTTCTGGAAACACCATATATTTT. This gives the protein CSSTSGNTIYF.

This chain joins TRBV28 and TRBJ1-5; tentatively, D is TRBD1 (5 bases). V lost 2 bases, J lost 7 bases, and 15 bases lay in between. This CDR3 has 15 residues. From germline, CDR1 is MDHEN and CDR2 SYDVKM. The CDR3 DNA is TGTGCCAGCAGTTTAGTTTTGGGGGAAGGGCAGCCCCAGCATTTT. Its translation is CASSLVLGEGQPQHF. The full variable domain, its missing parts supplied by reference TRBV28 and TRBJ1-5, is DVKVTQSSRYLVKRTGEKVFLECVQDMDHENMFWYRQDPGLGLRLIYFSYDVKMKEKGDIPEGYSVSREKKERFSLILESASTNQTSMYLCASSLVLGEGQPQHFGDGTRLSIL.

This chain uses TRBV19 with TRBJ1-2; the match to TRBD1 covers 9 bases. There are 16 residues in the CDR3. From germline, CDR1 is LNHDA and CDR2 SQIVND (reference sequence). J gave up 6 bases and V 10 bases, and 18 bases lay outside the gene matches. This chain's CDR3 is CAIQDRLKDRGDGYTF. For the CDR3, the DNA is TGTGCCATCCAGGACCGACTTAAGGACAGGGGTGATGGCTACACCTTC.

This chain uses TRBV7-8 with TRBJ1-2; D might be TRBD1 (5 bases). Germline-derived CDR1 and CDR2 are SGHVS and FQNEAQ. The ends were cut back, 1 base at V and 7 bases at J, with 10 bases in the middle. The CDR3 length is 13 residues. The CDR3 loop is CASSLEAGIGYTF. CDR3 coding DNA: TGTGCCAGCAGCTTAGAGGCAGGGATTGGCTACACCTTC.

This clone was seen only once. The chain employs TRBV7-2 and TRBJ1-4, with D uncertain. Per the germline V gene, CDR1 is SGHTA and CDR2 is FQGNSA. CDR3 length equals 15 residues. Trimming pared 1 base from V and 4 bases from J, leaving 10 bases between. The chain's CDR3 is CASSLDRWGNEKLFF. CDR3 nucleotide sequence: TGTGCCAGCAGCTTAGACCGCTGGGGTAATGAAAAACTGTTTTTT.

V is TRBV18 and J is TRBJ1-5, with unresolved D. Germline-derived CDR1 and CDR2 are KGHSH and LQKENI. CDR3 size: 14 residues. Trimming left V 0 bases short and J 4 bases short, with 7 bases between. The CDR3 protein is CASSPPSSNQPQHF. The DNA of the CDR3 is TGTGCCAGCTCACCACCGAGTAGTAATCAGCCCCAGCATTTT.